A selection of T cell receptor beta chains follows, all from one sample in a study of blood T cell dynamics during melanoma immunotherapy. TCRdb's copy holds only in-frame clones and misses some; the assay was immunoSEQ multiplex PCR. The sample has 25,000 to 35,000 clones; roughly 83% are singletons. Source: blood, taken from a patient treated with checkpoint blockade. The receptors here all came from a human donor with melanoma. CDR3s include the opening cysteine and the closing phenylalanine or tryptophan. The order of the fields is J gene, clone size, D gene, V gene, CDR3 DNA, CDR3 protein. A D gene is named only where the DNA matches it firmly. Some rows mark clone size as missing; the rest say once, few, many or name a class of expanded clone.

J gene: TRBJ1-5; clone size: -; D gene: TRBD1; V gene: TRBV6-6; CDR3 DNA: TGTGCCAGCAGTTACGTAGGACAGGGGGCTAATCAGCCCCAGCATTTT; CDR3 protein: CASSYVGQGANQPQHF
J gene: TRBJ2-1; clone size: -; D gene: -; V gene: TRBV7-2; CDR3 DNA: TGTGCCAGCAGCTTAATCCTAGCATCAAGTTTCAATGAGCAGTTCTTC; CDR3 protein: CASSLILASSFNEQFF
J gene: TRBJ1-3; clone size: once; D gene: -; V gene: TRBV9; CDR3 DNA: TGTGCCAGCAGCGTGCAGGCACTCCTTTACTCTGGAAACACCATATATTTT; CDR3 protein: CASSVQALLYSGNTIYF
J gene: TRBJ1-2; clone size: -; D gene: -; V gene: TRBV5-1; CDR3 DNA: TGCGCCAGCAGCTTGGACGCGAGTAATACCGTTAACTATGGCTACACCTTC; CDR3 protein: CASSLDASNTVNYGYTF
J gene: TRBJ2-1; clone size: -; D gene: TRBD2; V gene: TRBV29-1; CDR3 DNA: TGCAGCGGTGAGGCTAGCGGGAAATACAATGAGCAGTTCTTC; CDR3 protein: CSGEASGKYNEQFF
J gene: TRBJ2-7; clone size: medium-sized; D gene: -; V gene: TRBV7-2; CDR3 DNA: TGTGCCAGCAGCTTACAGCAGGGGTCCTCCTACGAGCAGTACTTC; CDR3 protein: CASSLQQGSSYEQYF
J gene: TRBJ1-1; clone size: few; D gene: -; V gene: TRBV7-8; CDR3 DNA: TGTGCCAGCAGCTCGCGGGGGGGGCTTGTCACTGAAGCTTTCTTT; CDR3 protein: CASSSRGGLVTEAFF
J gene: TRBJ2-7; clone size: -; D gene: -; V gene: TRBV4-1; CDR3 DNA: TGCGCCAGCAGCCAGTTTTTCCCCCTGCGCATCGACGAGCAGTACTTC; CDR3 protein: CASSQFFPLRIDEQYF
J gene: TRBJ2-2; clone size: -; D gene: -; V gene: TRBV13; CDR3 DNA: TGTGCCAGCAGCTTACTCGGGCGGTTTACCGGCGGGGAGCTGTTTTTT; CDR3 protein: CASSLLGRFTGGELFF
J gene: TRBJ2-1; clone size: -; D gene: -; V gene: TRBV12-1; CDR3 DNA: TGTGCCAGCAGCCGAACCGAGCGGGGTACTCCAAGTGAGCAGTTCTTC; CDR3 protein: CASSRTERGTPSEQFF
J gene: TRBJ2-2; clone size: -; D gene: TRBD1; V gene: TRBV7-2; CDR3 DNA: TGTGCCAGCAGCTCCAGACAGGGGGCCGGGGAGCTGTTTTTT; CDR3 protein: CASSSRQGAGELFF
J gene: TRBJ2-1; clone size: -; D gene: -; V gene: TRBV7-2; CDR3 DNA: TGTGCCAGCAGCTTAGGCCAGGAATCCTACAATGAGCAGTTCTTC; CDR3 protein: CASSLGQESYNEQFF
J gene: TRBJ1-1; clone size: -; D gene: -; V gene: TRBV9; CDR3 DNA: TGTGCCAGCAGCGTAGTCCCAGGGACTGAAGCTTTCTTT; CDR3 protein: CASSVVPGTEAFF
J gene: TRBJ1-1; clone size: once; D gene: -; V gene: TRBV18; CDR3 DNA: TGTGCCAGCTCACCACCCCGGGGGCGGGACACTGAAGCTTTCTTT; CDR3 protein: CASSPPRGRDTEAFF
J gene: TRBJ2-3; clone size: -; D gene: TRBD2; V gene: TRBV7-7; CDR3 DNA: TGTGCTAGCAGCGCCGGACTAGCGGGGTCATCTAGCACAGATACGCAGTATTTT; CDR3 protein: CASSAGLAGSSSTDTQYF
J gene: TRBJ2-7; clone size: few; D gene: -; V gene: TRBV28; CDR3 DNA: TGTGCCAGCAGTCCCGACTACGAGCAGTACTTC; CDR3 protein: CASSPDYEQYF
J gene: TRBJ1-4; clone size: once; D gene: -; V gene: TRBV28; CDR3 DNA: TGTGCCAGCAGGAAGGTACAACTGTTTTTT; CDR3 protein: CASRKVQLFF
J gene: TRBJ1-2; clone size: -; D gene: -; V gene: TRBV7-8; CDR3 DNA: TGTGCCAGCAGCTCCACGGACCGACTGGACTATGGCTACACCTTC; CDR3 protein: CASSSTDRLDYGYTF
J gene: TRBJ2-2; clone size: -; D gene: -; V gene: TRBV10-3; CDR3 DNA: TGTGCCATCAGTGAGTTCTCCGGGGAGCTGTTTTTT; CDR3 protein: CAISEFSGELFF
J gene: TRBJ1-2; clone size: -; D gene: -; V gene: TRBV30; CDR3 DNA: TGTGCCTGGAGTGTACCCGACAGGCCCGTGTATGGCTACACCTTC; CDR3 protein: CAWSVPDRPVYGYTF
J gene: TRBJ1-2; clone size: few; D gene: -; V gene: TRBV28; CDR3 DNA: TGTGCCACCGAGGAGGGTCATGGCTACACCTTC; CDR3 protein: CATEEGHGYTF
J gene: TRBJ1-6; clone size: few; D gene: -; V gene: TRBV7-2; CDR3 DNA: TGTGCCAGCAGCTCTCGGACCGGGATTAATTCACCCCTCCACTTT; CDR3 protein: CASSSRTGINSPLHF
J gene: TRBJ2-2; clone size: -; D gene: TRBD1; V gene: TRBV19; CDR3 DNA: TGTGCCAGTATTCGGTCCCCAGGGGGAACCGGGGAGCTGTTTTTT; CDR3 protein: CASIRSPGGTGELFF
J gene: TRBJ2-1; clone size: few; D gene: TRBD2; V gene: TRBV27; CDR3 DNA: TGTGCCAGCAGAGAAACTAGCGGGGGGGACAATGAGCAGTTCTTC; CDR3 protein: CASRETSGGDNEQFF
J gene: TRBJ1-4; clone size: -; D gene: -; V gene: TRBV5-1; CDR3 DNA: TGCGCCAGCAGGGTGCGGTCATGGGTGACAACTAATGAAAAACTGTTTTTT; CDR3 protein: CASRVRSWVTTNEKLFF
J gene: TRBJ2-7; clone size: -; D gene: -; V gene: TRBV30; CDR3 DNA: TGTGCCTGGAGTGTAGCCCTCGGCGGCTACGAGCAGTACTTC; CDR3 protein: CAWSVALGGYEQYF
J gene: TRBJ2-2; clone size: once; D gene: TRBD2; V gene: TRBV7-8; CDR3 DNA: TGTGCCAGCAGCCCACTTAATGCGGGGGTGGCCGGGGAGCTGTTTTTT; CDR3 protein: CASSPLNAGVAGELFF
J gene: TRBJ1-1; clone size: -; D gene: TRBD1; V gene: TRBV27; CDR3 DNA: TGTGCCAGCAGTCCCTTTGTCAGCACAGGGGTAAATACTGAAGCTTTCTTT; CDR3 protein: CASSPFVSTGVNTEAFF
J gene: TRBJ1-3; clone size: -; D gene: -; V gene: TRBV10-3; CDR3 DNA: TGTGCCATCAGTTCGGGCTCAAACACCATATATTTT; CDR3 protein: CAISSGSNTIYF
J gene: TRBJ2-7; clone size: -; D gene: -; V gene: TRBV28; CDR3 DNA: TGTGCCAGCAGAAAACAGATGGGTTACGAGCAGTACTTC; CDR3 protein: CASRKQMGYEQYF
J gene: TRBJ1-5; clone size: -; D gene: -; V gene: TRBV19; CDR3 DNA: TGTGCCAGTAGTATCTCCCTAGAAAATCAGCCCCAGCATTTT; CDR3 protein: CASSISLENQPQHF
J gene: TRBJ1-5; clone size: -; D gene: TRBD1; V gene: TRBV5-1; CDR3 DNA: TGCGCCAGCAGCCAAACCGGGACAGGGGGCGGTCAGCCCCAGCATTTT; CDR3 protein: CASSQTGTGGGQPQHF
J gene: TRBJ2-5; clone size: -; D gene: TRBD2; V gene: TRBV2; CDR3 DNA: TGTGCCAGCAGCGCACTGGGACTAGCAGGAGAGACCCAGTACTTC; CDR3 protein: CASSALGLAGETQYF
J gene: TRBJ2-2; clone size: -; D gene: -; V gene: TRBV6-1; CDR3 DNA: TGTGCCAGCAGTGGCGAGTGGACCGGGGAGCTGTTTTTT; CDR3 protein: CASSGEWTGELFF
J gene: TRBJ1-4; clone size: -; D gene: -; V gene: TRBV6-1; CDR3 DNA: TGTGCCAGCAGTCCTCTACAGGGTACTAATGAAAAACTGTTTTTT; CDR3 protein: CASSPLQGTNEKLFF
J gene: TRBJ2-1; clone size: -; D gene: -; V gene: TRBV27; CDR3 DNA: TGTGCCAGCAGTTTACACGCCGGGACTCAACGCAATGAGCAGTTCTTC; CDR3 protein: CASSLHAGTQRNEQFF
J gene: TRBJ2-3; clone size: -; D gene: -; V gene: TRBV5-1; CDR3 DNA: TGCGCCAGCAGCTTGGAGGGCCAGGGCACAGATACGCAGTATTTT; CDR3 protein: CASSLEGQGTDTQYF
J gene: TRBJ1-4; clone size: -; D gene: -; V gene: TRBV5-1; CDR3 DNA: TGCGCCAGCAGCCCGGACTCACAGGGAGGGGAAAAACTGTTTTTT; CDR3 protein: CASSPDSQGGEKLFF
J gene: TRBJ2-7; clone size: -; D gene: -; V gene: TRBV5-1; CDR3 DNA: TGCGCCAGCAGCTTGTCGCGCAGCACCTACGAGCAGTACTTC; CDR3 protein: CASSLSRSTYEQYF
J gene: TRBJ2-7; clone size: -; D gene: -; V gene: TRBV10-3; CDR3 DNA: TGTGCCATCTACCTCTCCTACGAGCAGTACTTC; CDR3 protein: CAIYLSYEQYF
J gene: TRBJ1-1; clone size: -; D gene: -; V gene: TRBV5-5; CDR3 DNA: TGTGCCAGCAGCGTGTTTTCCTCAATGAACACTGAAGCTTTCTTT; CDR3 protein: CASSVFSSMNTEAFF
J gene: TRBJ1-1; clone size: -; D gene: -; V gene: TRBV5-4; CDR3 DNA: TGTGCCAGCAGCCTTGAGACACAGAACACTGAAGCTTTCTTT; CDR3 protein: CASSLETQNTEAFF
J gene: TRBJ2-7; clone size: -; D gene: -; V gene: TRBV2; CDR3 DNA: TGTGCCAGCAGGGTACCAAGCTCCTACGAGCAGTACTTC; CDR3 protein: CASRVPSSYEQYF
J gene: TRBJ2-2; clone size: -; D gene: TRBD1; V gene: TRBV29-1; CDR3 DNA: TGCAGCGTTGAAGACCCTGTTGCCGGGACAGGGAACACCGGGGAGCTGTTTTTT; CDR3 protein: CSVEDPVAGTGNTGELFF